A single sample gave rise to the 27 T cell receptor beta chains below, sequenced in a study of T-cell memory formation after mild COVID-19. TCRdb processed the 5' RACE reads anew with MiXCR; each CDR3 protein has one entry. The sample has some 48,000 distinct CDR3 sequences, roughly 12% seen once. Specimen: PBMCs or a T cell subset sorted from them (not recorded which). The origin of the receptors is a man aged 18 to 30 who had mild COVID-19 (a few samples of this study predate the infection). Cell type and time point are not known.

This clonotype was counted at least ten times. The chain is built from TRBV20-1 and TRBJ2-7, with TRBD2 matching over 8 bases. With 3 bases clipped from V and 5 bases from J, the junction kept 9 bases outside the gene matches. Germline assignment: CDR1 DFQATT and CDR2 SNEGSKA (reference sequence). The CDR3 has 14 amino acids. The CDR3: CSARSGGEDHEQYF. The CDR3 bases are TGCAGTGCTAGGTCCGGGGGGGAGGATCACGAGCAGTACTTC.

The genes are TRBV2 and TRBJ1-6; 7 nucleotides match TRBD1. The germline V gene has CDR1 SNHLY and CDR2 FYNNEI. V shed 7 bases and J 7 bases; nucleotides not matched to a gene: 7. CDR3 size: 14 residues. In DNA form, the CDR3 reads TGTGCCAGCACCGAACAGGGGCAGAATTCACCCCTCCACTTT. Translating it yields CASTEQGQNSPLHF. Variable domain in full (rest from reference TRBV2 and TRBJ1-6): EPEVTQTPSHQVTQMGQEVILRCVPISNHLYFYWYRQILGQKVEFLVSFYNNEISEKSEIFDDQFSVERPDGSNFTLKIRSTKLEDSAMYFCASTEQGQNSPLHFGNGTRLTVT.

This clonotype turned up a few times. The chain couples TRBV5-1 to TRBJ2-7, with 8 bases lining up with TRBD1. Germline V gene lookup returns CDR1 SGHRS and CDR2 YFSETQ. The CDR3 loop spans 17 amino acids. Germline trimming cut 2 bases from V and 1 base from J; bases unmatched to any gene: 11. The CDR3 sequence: CASSFGPQGEGSYEQYF. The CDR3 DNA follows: TGCGCCAGCAGCTTTGGCCCACAGGGGGAAGGGTCCTACGAGCAGTACTTC.

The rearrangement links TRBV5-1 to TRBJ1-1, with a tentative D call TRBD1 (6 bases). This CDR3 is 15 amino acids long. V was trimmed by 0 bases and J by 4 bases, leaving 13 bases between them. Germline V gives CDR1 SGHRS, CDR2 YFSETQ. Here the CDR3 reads CASSLDTGLGTEAFF. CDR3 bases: TGCGCCAGCAGCTTGGATACAGGGCTGGGCACTGAAGCTTTCTTT.

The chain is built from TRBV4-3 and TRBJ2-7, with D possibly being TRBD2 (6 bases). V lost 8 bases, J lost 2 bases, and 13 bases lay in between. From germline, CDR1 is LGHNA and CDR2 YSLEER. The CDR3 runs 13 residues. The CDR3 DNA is TGCGCCAGCTCCGGCGGGGTCGCCTACGAGCAGTACTTC. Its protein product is CASSGGVAYEQYF.

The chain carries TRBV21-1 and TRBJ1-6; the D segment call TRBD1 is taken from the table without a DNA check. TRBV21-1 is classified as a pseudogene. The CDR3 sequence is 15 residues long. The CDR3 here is CASSEGGRRTSPLHF. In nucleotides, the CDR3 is TGTGCCAGCAGCGAGGGGGGACGTCGGACTTCACCCCTCCACTTT.

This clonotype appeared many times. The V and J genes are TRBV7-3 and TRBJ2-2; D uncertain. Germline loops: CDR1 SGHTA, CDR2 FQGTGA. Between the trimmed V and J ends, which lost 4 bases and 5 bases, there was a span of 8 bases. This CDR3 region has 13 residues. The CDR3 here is CASSSGWTGELFF. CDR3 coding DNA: TGTGCCAGCAGCTCCGGGTGGACCGGGGAGCTGTTTTTT.

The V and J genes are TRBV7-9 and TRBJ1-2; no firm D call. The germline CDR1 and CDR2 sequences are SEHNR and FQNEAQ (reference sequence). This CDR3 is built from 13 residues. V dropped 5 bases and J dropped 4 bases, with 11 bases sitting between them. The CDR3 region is CASSLRGAYGYTF. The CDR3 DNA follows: TGTGCCAGCAGCCTTCGGGGTGCCTATGGCTACACCTTC.

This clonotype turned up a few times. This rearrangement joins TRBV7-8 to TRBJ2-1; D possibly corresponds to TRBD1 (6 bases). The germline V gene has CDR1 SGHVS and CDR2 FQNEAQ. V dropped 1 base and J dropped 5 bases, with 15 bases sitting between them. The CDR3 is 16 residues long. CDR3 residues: CASSLVRGTPNNEQFF. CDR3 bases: TGTGCCAGCAGCTTAGTCAGGGGTACCCCTAACAATGAGCAGTTCTTC.

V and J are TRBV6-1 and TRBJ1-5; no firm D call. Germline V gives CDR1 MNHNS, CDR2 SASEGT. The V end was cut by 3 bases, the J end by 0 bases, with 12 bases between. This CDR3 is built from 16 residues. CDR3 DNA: TGTGCCAGCAGTGAGACCGCATGTTATAGCAATCAGCCCCAGCATTTT. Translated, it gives CASSETACYSNQPQHF.

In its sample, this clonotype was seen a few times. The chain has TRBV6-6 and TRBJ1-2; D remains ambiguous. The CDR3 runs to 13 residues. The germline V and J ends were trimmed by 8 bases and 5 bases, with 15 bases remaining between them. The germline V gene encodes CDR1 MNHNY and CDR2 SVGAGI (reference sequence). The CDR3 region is CASLPGQNYGYTF. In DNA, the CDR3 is TGTGCCAGCTTGCCGGGCCAGAATTATGGCTACACCTTC.

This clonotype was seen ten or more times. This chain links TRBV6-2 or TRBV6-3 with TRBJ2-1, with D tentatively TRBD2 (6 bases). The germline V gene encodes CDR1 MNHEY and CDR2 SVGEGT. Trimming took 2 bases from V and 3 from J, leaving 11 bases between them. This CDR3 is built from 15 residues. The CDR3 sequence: CASSYPRDFYNEQFF. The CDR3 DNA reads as TGTGCCAGCAGTTACCCCCGGGACTTCTACAATGAGCAGTTCTTC.

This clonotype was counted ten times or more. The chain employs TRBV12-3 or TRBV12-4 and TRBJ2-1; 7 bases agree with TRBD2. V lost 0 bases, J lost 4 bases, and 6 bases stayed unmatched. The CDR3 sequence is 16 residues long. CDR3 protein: CASSLASLAVYNEQFF. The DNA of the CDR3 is TGTGCCAGCAGTTTAGCGTCCCTAGCGGTATACAATGAGCAGTTCTTC.

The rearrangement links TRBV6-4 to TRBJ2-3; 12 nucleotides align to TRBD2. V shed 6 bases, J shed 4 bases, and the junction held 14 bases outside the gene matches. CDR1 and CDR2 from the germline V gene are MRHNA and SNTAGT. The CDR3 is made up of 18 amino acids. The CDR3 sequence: CASSRPSGGVPQSDTQYF. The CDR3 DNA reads TGTGCCAGCAGCCGTCCTAGCGGGGGGGTTCCCCAGTCAGATACGCAGTATTTT.

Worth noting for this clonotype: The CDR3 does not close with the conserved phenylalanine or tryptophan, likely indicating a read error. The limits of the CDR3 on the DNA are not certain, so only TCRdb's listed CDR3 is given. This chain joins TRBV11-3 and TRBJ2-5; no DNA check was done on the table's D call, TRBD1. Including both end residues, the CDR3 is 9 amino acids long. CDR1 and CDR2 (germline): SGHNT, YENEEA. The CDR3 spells CASSLSPHS.

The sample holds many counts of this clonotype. The CDR3 protein is CASSQGSGFSSEAFF. The CDR3 DNA reads as TGCGCCAGCAGCCAAGGATCGGGGTTCAGTAGTGAAGCTTTCTTT. This chain joins TRBV4-3 and TRBJ1-1; D gene uncertain. CDR1 and CDR2 (germline): LGHNA, YSLEER. Trimming stripped 1 base from V and 7 bases from J, with 16 bases between. The CDR3 has 15 residues.

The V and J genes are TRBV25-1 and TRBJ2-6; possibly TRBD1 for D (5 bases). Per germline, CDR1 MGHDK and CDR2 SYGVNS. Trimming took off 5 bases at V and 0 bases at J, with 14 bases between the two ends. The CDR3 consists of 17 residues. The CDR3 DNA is TGTGCCAGCAGTCTTGGGGCGGCACACTCTGGGGCCAACGTCCTGACTTTC. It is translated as CASSLGAAHSGANVLTF. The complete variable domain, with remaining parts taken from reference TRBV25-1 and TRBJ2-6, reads EADIYQTPRYLVIGTGKKITLECSQTMGHDKMYWYQQDPGMELHLIHYSYGVNSTEKGDLSSESTVSRIRTEHFPLTLESARPSHTSQYLCASSLGAAHSGANVLTFGAGSRLTVL.

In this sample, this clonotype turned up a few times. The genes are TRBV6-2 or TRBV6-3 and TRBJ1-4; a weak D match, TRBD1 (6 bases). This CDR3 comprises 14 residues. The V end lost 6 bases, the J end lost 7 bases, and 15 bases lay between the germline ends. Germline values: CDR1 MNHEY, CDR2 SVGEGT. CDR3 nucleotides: TGTGCCAGCAGACGTCCCACACAGGGTGAAAAACTGTTTTTT. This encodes CASRRPTQGEKLFF.

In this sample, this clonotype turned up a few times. CDR3: CASSHGLGYTF. CDR3 sequence (DNA): TGCGCCAGCAGCCACGGGCTTGGCTACACCTTC. The gene calls are TRBV4-1 and TRBJ1-2, with D unresolved. Trimming took 3 bases from V and 7 from J, leaving 6 bases between them. Looked up from germline, CDR1 is MGHRA and CDR2 is YSYEKL. The CDR3 consists of 11 residues.

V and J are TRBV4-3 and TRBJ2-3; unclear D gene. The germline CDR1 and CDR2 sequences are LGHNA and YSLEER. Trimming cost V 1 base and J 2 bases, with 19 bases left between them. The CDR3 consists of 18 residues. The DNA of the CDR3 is TGCGCCAGCAGCCAAGCGAGAATGGACGGACGTAACACAGATACGCAGTATTTT. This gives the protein CASSQARMDGRNTDTQYF.

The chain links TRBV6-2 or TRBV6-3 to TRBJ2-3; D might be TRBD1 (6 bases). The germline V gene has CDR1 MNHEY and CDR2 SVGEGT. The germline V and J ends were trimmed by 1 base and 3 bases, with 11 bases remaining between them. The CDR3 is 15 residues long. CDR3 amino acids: CASSYLGTPTDTQYF. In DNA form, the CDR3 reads TGTGCCAGCAGTTACTTGGGGACACCGACAGATACGCAGTATTTT.

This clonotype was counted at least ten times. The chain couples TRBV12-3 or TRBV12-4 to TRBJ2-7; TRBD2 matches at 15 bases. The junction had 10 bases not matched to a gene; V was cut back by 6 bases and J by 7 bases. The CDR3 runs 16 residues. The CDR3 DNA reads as TGTGCCAGCAGCTCCCCGCGGACTAGCGGGGGGGGGGAGCAGTACTTC. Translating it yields CASSSPRTSGGGEQYF.

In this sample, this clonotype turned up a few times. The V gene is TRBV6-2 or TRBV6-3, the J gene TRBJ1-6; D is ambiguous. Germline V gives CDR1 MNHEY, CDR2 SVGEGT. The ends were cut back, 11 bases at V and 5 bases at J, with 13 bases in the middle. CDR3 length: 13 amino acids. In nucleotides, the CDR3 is TGTGCCCTGCGATTCACGAATAATTCACCCCTCCACTTT. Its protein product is CALRFTNNSPLHF.

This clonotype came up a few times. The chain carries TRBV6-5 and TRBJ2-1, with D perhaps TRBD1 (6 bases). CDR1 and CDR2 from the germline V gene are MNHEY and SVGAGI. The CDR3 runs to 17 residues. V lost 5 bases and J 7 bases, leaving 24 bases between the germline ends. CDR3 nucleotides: TGTGCCAGCAGTCCCCTTGGGCAGACAGGTCCTGGGAATGAGCAGTTCTTC. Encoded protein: CASSPLGQTGPGNEQFF.

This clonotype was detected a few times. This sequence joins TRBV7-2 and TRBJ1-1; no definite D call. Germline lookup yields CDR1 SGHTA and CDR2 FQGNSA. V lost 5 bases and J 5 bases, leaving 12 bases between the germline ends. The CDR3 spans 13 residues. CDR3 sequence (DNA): TGTGCCAGCAGCCCCCTCGGCGGAACTGAAGCTTTCTTT. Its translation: CASSPLGGTEAFF.

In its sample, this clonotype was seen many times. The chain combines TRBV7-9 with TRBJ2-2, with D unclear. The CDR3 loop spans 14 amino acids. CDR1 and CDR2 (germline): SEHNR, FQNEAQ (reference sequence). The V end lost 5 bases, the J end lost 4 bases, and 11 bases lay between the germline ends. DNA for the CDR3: TGTGCCAGCAGCCACCGGGTCCCCACCGGGGAGCTGTTTTTT. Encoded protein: CASSHRVPTGELFF. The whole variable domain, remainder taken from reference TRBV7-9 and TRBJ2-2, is DTGVSQNPRHKITKRGQNVTFRCDPISEHNRLYWYRQTLGQGPEFLTYFQNEAQLEKSRLLSDRFSAERPKGSFSTLEIQRTEQGDSAMYLCASSHRVPTGELFFGEGSRLTVL.

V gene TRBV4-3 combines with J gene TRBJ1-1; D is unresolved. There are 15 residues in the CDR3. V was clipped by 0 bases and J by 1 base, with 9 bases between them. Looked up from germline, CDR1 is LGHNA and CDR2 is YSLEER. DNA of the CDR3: TGCGCCAGCAGCCAAGATTGGGTTGAGAACACTGAAGCTTTCTTT. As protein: CASSQDWVENTEAFF.